This T cell receptor beta chain was identified during a study of cytomegalovirus exposure and HLA in healthy donors. TCRdb's table, derived via immunoSEQ multiplex PCR, lists solely in-frame clones and lacks some. Of 200,000 to 250,000 clones listed, around 87% are singletons. Study-level findings and limits: Subsequent analysis of the approximately 110 validation repertoires found a tendency for first-cohort TCR clusters to co-occur. The classifier was said to identify cytomegalovirus status with high specificity and sensitivity.

Concerning this clone itself: The antigen is undetermined.

Trimming at V came to 6 bases and at J to 11 bases, leaving 14 bases not matched to a gene. The CDR3 sequence is 14 residues long. In germline, CDR1 is SGHRS, CDR2 YFSETQ. The receptor's source is a woman aged 18-29 years in good health and CMV-seropositive. The chain recombines TRBV5-1 with TRBJ2-1; TRBD2 agrees at 7 bases. The specimen sequenced was PBMCs. CDR3 sequence: CASKSASGVPKQFF. The CDR3 DNA follows: TGCGCCAGCAAGTCGGCTAGCGGAGTTCCGAAGCAGTTCTTC.